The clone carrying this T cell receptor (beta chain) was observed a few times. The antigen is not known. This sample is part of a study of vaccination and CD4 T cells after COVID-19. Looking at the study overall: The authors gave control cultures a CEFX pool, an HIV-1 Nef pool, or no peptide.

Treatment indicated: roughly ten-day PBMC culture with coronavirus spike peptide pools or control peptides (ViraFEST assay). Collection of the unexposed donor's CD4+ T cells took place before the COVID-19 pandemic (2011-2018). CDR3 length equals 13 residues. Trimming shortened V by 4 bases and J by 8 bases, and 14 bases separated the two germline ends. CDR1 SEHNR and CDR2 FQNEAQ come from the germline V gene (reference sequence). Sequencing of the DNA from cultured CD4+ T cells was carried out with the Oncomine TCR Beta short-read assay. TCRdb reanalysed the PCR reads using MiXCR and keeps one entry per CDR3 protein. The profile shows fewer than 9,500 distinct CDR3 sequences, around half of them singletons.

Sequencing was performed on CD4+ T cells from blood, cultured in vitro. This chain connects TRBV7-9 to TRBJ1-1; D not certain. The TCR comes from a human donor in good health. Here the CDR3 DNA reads TGTGCCAGCAGCTCCGACCTTCTGGTGGAAGCTTTCTTT. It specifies CASSSDLLVEAFF.